One T cell receptor (beta chain) is described in this entry. Its specificity is unknown. From germline, CDR1 is DFQATT and CDR2 SNEGSKA (reference sequence). After removal of 6 bases from V and 1 base from J, the junction contained 10 bases not matched to a gene. The CDR3 length is 17 residues. This sample is part of a study of blood T cells in healthy people across ages. General study findings and limits: Diversity of TCR beta per million T cells declined in a roughly linear way with age.

PCR was performed a second time for about 7 to 11 cycles using a sample-barcoded 5' primer and a J-beta primer mix. Via MiXCR, TCRdb re-called the 5' RACE reads, giving one row per CDR3 protein. The sample carries around 800,000 distinct CDR3 sequences, around 25% recorded once. The same specimen was also included in a second study, on T cells of mothers and their children.

Material: blood. The rearrangement links TRBV20-1 to TRBJ1-5; 12 bases agree with TRBD1. The receptor comes from a boy aged 5-17 years in good health. CDR3 in amino acids: CSALGQGAGWSNQPQHF. CDR3 coding DNA: TGCAGTGCACTGGGACAGGGGGCAGGTTGGAGCAATCAGCCCCAGCATTTT.